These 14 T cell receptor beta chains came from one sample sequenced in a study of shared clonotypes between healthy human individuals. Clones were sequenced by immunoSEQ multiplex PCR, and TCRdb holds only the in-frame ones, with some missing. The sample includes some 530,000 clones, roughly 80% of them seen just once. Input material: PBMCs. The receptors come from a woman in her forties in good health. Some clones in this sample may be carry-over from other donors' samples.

CDR3 loop: CASSLDSFYIQYF. The CDR3 bases are TGTGCCAGCAGCTTAGATAGTTTCTACATTCAGTACTTC. The chain combines TRBV11-2 with TRBJ2-4; D not certain. Between the trimmed V and J ends, which lost 0 bases and 8 bases, there was a span of 8 bases. Germline V gives CDR1 SGHAT, CDR2 FQNNGV. The length of the CDR3 is 13 residues.

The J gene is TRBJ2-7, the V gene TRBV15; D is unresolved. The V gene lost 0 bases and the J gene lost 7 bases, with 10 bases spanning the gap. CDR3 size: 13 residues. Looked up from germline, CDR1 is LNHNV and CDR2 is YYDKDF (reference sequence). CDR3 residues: CATSRDPAGEQYF. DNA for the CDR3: TGTGCCACCAGCAGAGACCCCGCCGGGGAGCAGTACTTC. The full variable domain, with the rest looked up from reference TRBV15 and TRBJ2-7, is DAMVIQNPRYQVTQFGKPVTLSCSQTLNHNVMYWYQQKSSQAPKLLFHYYDKDFNNEADTPDNFQSRRPNTSFCFLDIRSPGLGDTAMYLCATSRDPAGEQYFGPGTRLTVT.

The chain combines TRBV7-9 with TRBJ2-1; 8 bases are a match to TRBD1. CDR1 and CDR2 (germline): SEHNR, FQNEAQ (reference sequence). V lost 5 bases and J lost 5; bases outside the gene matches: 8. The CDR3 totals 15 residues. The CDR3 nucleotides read TGTGCCAGCAGCCCTCCCTTGACAGGGGACAATGAGCAGTTCTTC. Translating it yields CASSPPLTGDNEQFF.

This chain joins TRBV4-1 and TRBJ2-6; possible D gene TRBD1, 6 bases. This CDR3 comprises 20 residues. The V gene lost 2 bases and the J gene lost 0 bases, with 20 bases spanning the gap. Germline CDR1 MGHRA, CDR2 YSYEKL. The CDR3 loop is CASSQIRTQGFFSGANVLTF. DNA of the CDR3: TGCGCCAGCAGCCAAATTCGAACACAGGGATTCTTCTCTGGGGCCAACGTCCTGACTTTC.

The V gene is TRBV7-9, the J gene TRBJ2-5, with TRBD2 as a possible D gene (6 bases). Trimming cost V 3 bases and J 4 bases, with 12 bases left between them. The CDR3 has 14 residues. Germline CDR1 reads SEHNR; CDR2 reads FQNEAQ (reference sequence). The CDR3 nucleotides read TGTGCCAGCAGCTTCGGGGGAGGCAGAGAGACCCAGTACTTC. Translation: CASSFGGGRETQYF.

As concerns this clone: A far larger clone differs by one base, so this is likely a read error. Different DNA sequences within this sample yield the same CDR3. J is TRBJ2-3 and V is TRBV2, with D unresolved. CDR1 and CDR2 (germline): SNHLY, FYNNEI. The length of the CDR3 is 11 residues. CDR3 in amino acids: CASRYQDTQYF. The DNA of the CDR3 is TGCGCCAGCAGGTATCAAGATACGCAGTATTTT.

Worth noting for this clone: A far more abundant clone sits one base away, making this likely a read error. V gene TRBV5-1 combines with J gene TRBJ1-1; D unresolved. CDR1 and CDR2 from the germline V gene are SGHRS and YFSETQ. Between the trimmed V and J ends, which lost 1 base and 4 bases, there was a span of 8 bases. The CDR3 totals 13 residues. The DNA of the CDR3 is TGCGCCAGCAGCTTGAGGAGCGGCACTGAAGCTTTCTTT. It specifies CASSLRSGTEAFF.

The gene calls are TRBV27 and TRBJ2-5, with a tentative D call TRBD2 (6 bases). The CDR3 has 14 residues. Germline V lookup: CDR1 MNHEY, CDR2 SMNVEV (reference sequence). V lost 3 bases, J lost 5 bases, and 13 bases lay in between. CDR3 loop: CASSLGGTLETQYF. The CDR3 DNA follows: TGTGCCAGCAGTTTGGGGGGTACCCTGGAGACCCAGTACTTC.

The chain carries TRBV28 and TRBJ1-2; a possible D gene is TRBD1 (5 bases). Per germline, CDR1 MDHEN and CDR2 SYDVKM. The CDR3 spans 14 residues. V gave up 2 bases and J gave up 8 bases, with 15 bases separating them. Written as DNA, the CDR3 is TGTGCCAGCAGTTTAGGGAGGTCCGAGGGGGGCTACACCTTC. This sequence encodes CASSLGRSEGGYTF.

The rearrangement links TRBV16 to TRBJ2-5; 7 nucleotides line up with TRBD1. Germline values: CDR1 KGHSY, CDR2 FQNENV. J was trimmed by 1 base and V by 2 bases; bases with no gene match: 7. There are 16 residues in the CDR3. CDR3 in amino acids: CASSQGSGGFQETQYF. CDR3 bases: TGTGCCAGCAGCCAAGGTTCAGGGGGATTCCAAGAGACCCAGTACTTC.

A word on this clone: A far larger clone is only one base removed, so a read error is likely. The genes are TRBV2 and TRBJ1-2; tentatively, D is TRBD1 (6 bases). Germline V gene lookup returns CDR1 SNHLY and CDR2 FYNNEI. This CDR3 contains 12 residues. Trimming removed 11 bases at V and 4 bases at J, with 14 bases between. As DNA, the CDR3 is TGTGCCGGTTCCGGGACACGCTATGGCTACACCTTC. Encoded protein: CAGSGTRYGYTF. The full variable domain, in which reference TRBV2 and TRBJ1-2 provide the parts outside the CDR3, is EPEVTQTPSHQVTQMGQEVILRCVPISNHLYFYWYRQILGQKVEFLVSFYNNEISEKSEIFDDQFSVERPDGSNFTLKIRSTKLEDSAMYFCAGSGTRYGYTFGSGTRLTVV.

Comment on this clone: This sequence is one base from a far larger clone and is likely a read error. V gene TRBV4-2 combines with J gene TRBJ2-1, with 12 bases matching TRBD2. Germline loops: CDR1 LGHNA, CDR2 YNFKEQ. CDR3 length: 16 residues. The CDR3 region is CVSSQATSGSYNEQFF. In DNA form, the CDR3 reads TGTGTCAGCAGCCAGGCGACTAGCGGGAGTTACAATGAGCAGTTCTTC.

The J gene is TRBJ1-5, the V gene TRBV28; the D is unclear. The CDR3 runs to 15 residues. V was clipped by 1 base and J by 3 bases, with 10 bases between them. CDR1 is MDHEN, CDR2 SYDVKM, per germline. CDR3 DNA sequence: TGTGCCAGCAGTTTATCTCAAAAACCCAATCAGCCCCAGCATTTT. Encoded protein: CASSLSQKPNQPQHF.

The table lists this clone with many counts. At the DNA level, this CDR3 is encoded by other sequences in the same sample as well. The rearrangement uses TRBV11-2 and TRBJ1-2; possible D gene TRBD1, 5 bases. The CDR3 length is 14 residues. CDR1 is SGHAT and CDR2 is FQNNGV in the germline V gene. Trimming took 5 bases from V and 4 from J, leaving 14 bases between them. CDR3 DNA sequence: TGTGCCAGCAGCCCCGACAGTATGAGCTATGGCTACACCTTC. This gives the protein CASSPDSMSYGYTF.